This T cell receptor (beta chain) was retrieved from a study of identical twins. Each CDR3 protein is one row after TCRdb ran MiXCR on the 5' RACE reads. In the table there are roughly 720,000 distinct CDR3 sequences, roughly 18% of which are singletons. V lost 7 bases and J lost 10; bases outside the gene matches: 13. Looked up from germline, CDR1 is SQVTM and CDR2 is ANQGSEA. The CDR3 runs to 13 residues. These data were also filed under a second study, of T cells expressing NK-cell markers.

The clonotype comes from a woman between 18 and 29 years old in good health. The chain uses TRBV29-1 and TRBJ1-2, with 9 bases identical to TRBD1. The specimen sequenced was PBMCs. CDR3 protein: CSAGNRDRVDYTF. In DNA, the CDR3 is TGCAGCGCCGGGAACCGGGACAGGGTAGACTACACCTTC.